This TCR beta chain originates from a study of OX40 agonist ivuxolimab in advanced cancers. Study-wide background: The dose-escalation cohort had hepatocellular carcinoma, melanoma, renal cell or head and neck cancer.

Patients were ineligible given autoimmune disease history or systemic immunosuppression. Sequenced by immunoSEQ multiplex PCR; TCRdb stores in-frame clones only, minus some. The sample has about 59,000 clones; 84% are singletons. CDR3 size: 13 residues. Germline CDR1 MNHNS, CDR2 SASEGT. V was shortened by 8 bases and J by 6 bases, with 16 bases between the two germline ends. The TCR originated in an adult with an advanced solid tumor such as melanoma, head and neck, liver or kidney cancer. The rearrangement uses TRBV6-1 and TRBJ1-2; possibly TRBD1 for D (5 bases). The starting material was CD4+ or CD8+ T cells sorted from blood, obtained in a trial of the OX40 agonist ivuxolimab. In nucleotides, the CDR3 is TGTGCCAGCGTCCGCAGGGAGAGCGATGGCTACACCTTC. It translates to CASVRRESDGYTF.